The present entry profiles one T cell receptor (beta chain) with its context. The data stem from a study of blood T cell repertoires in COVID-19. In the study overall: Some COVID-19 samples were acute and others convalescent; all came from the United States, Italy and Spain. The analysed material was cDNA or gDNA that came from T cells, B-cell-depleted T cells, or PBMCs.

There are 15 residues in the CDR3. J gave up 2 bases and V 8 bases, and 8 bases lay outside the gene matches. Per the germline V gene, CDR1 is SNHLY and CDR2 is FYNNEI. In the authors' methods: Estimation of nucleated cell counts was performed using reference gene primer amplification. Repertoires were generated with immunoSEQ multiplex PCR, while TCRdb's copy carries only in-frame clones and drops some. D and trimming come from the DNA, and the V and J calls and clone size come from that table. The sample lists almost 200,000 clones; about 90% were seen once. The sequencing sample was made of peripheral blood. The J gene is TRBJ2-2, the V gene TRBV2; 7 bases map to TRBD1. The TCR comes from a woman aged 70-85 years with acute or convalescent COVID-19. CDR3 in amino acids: CASSPLGGNTGELFF. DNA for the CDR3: TGTGCCAGCTCCCCTCTAGGGGGCAACACCGGGGAGCTGTTTTTT.